A selection of T cell receptor beta chains follows, all from one sample in a study of blood T cell repertoires in COVID-19. The protocol was immunoSEQ multiplex PCR, while the TCRdb copy is restricted to in-frame clones and leaves out a portion. The data contain about 120,000 clones, 90% of them singletons. The sequenced sample consisted of peripheral blood. These TCRs come from a human donor with active COVID-19. The donor label of this sample is uncertain. The CDR3 runs from the conserved cysteine through the conserved F or W. The size of a clone is reported for some rows only, either as once, few or many, or as a class for expanded clones.

clone_size: -; j_call: TRBJ2-2; v_call: TRBV9; cdr3_aa: CASSVASGGPDTGELFF
clone_size: -; j_call: TRBJ1-1; v_call: TRBV27; cdr3_aa: CASSLLSGGTEAFF
clone_size: -; j_call: TRBJ1-1; v_call: TRBV18; cdr3_aa: CASSPRGGTAFF
clone_size: -; j_call: TRBJ1-5; v_call: TRBV11-2; cdr3_aa: CASSWDRGNQPQHF
clone_size: once; j_call: TRBJ1-2; v_call: TRBV7-9; cdr3_aa: CASSWSDRTNYGYTF
clone_size: -; j_call: TRBJ1-1; v_call: TRBV6-6; cdr3_aa: CASSYSGDSEAFF
clone_size: -; j_call: TRBJ1-1; v_call: TRBV7-2; cdr3_aa: CASSLVRGLVNTEAFF
clone_size: once; j_call: TRBJ2-1; v_call: TRBV9; cdr3_aa: CASSVDQGGKFF
clone_size: medium-sized; j_call: TRBJ1-5; v_call: TRBV2; cdr3_aa: CASSVQANQPQHF
clone_size: -; j_call: TRBJ2-2; v_call: TRBV28; cdr3_aa: CASSLQGRRNTGELFF
clone_size: few; j_call: TRBJ2-5; v_call: TRBV9; cdr3_aa: CASSVIAGGQETQYF
clone_size: once; j_call: TRBJ1-3; v_call: TRBV6-6; cdr3_aa: CASSTTGISSGNTIYF
clone_size: -; j_call: TRBJ1-1; v_call: TRBV19; cdr3_aa: CASSITRTDRADTEAFF
clone_size: few; j_call: TRBJ2-7; v_call: TRBV12-5; cdr3_aa: CASGLVLSDTRPEQYF